A single sample gave rise to the 12 T cell receptor beta chains below, sequenced in a study of T cell repertoires in cytomegalovirus infection. TCRdb re-derived calls from the reads in MiXCR, one entry per CDR3 protein. This sample yields approximately 200,000 distinct CDR3 sequences, of which 28% are seen a single time; approximately 31% belongs to the top ten. Material: PBMCs. The receptors stem from a human donor in good health (CMV status not recorded). Some clones in this sample may be carry-over from other donors' samples.

This clonotype appeared a few times. The chain has TRBV7-3 and TRBJ2-2; 14 bases agree with TRBD2. V was pared by 5 bases and J by 7 bases, with 3 bases of the junction left unmatched. Germline lookup yields CDR1 SGHTA and CDR2 FQGTGA. The CDR3 is 15 residues long. The CDR3 region is CASSQGLAGDGELFF. CDR3 nucleotide sequence: TGTGCCAGCAGCCAGGGACTAGCGGGGGACGGGGAGCTGTTTTTT.

This clonotype was observed a few times. The chain links TRBV12-3 or TRBV12-4 to TRBJ1-6, with D hard to call. V was shortened by 2 bases and J by 7 bases, with 9 bases between the two germline ends. This CDR3 region has 14 residues. Written as DNA, the CDR3 is TGTGCCAGCAGTTTAAGGAGACCGAATTCACCCCTCCACTTT. Residues: CASSLRRPNSPLHF.

This clonotype has at least ten counts. The V and J genes are TRBV7-3 and TRBJ2-1; perhaps TRBD2 as D (5 bases). The V gene's germline CDR1 is SGHTA and CDR2 FQGTGA. The CDR3 is 18 residues long. The V end was cut by 5 bases, the J end by 2 bases, with 22 bases between. The CDR3: CASSLGPLGPGAYNEQFF. The CDR3 nucleotides are TGTGCCAGCAGCCTTGGTCCCCTAGGGCCCGGGGCCTACAATGAGCAGTTCTTC.

This clonotype was found a few times. This chain uses TRBV19 with TRBJ2-5; unclear D gene. The CDR3 is 13 residues long. Trimming shortened V by 8 bases and J by 4 bases, and 14 bases separated the two germline ends. Germline-derived CDR1 and CDR2 are LNHDA and SQIVND (reference sequence). The CDR3 nucleotides are TGTGCCAGTGGGGTAAGGAGAGGAGAGACCCAGTACTTC. Translated, it gives CASGVRRGETQYF.

The V call is TRBV20-1, the J call TRBJ2-7; 12 bases agree with TRBD2. The J segment lost 0 bases and the V segment lost 6 bases, leaving 12 bases of the junction unmatched. CDR3 size: 17 residues. Germline loops: CDR1 DFQATT, CDR2 SNEGSKA (reference sequence). The CDR3 here is CSAWTSGALESSYEQYF. CDR3 nucleotides: TGCAGTGCCTGGACTAGCGGGGCTCTCGAGAGCTCCTACGAGCAGTACTTC.

As for this clonotype: A read error is likely, as this CDR3 ends without the conserved phenylalanine or tryptophan. This chain joins TRBV12-3 or TRBV12-4 and TRBJ1-4; a possible D gene is TRBD1 (5 bases). CDR3 length: 14 residues. The V gene lost 5 bases and the J gene lost 8 bases, with 15 bases spanning the gap. For the CDR3, the DNA is TGTGCCAGCAGTCATACAGGATGGGGGGAAAAACTGTTTTCT. The encoded protein is CASSHTGWGEKLFS.

This clonotype was counted between two and nine times. The V gene is TRBV5-4, the J gene TRBJ2-7, with a possible D match to TRBD1 (6 bases). Trimming left V 0 bases short and J 6 bases short, with 16 bases between. The CDR3 has 15 amino acids. CDR1 and CDR2 from the germline V gene are SGHNT and YYREEE (reference sequence). The chain's CDR3 is CASSLGGAGAGEQYF. The CDR3 DNA is TGTGCCAGCAGCTTGGGAGGGGCAGGGGCGGGCGAGCAGTACTTC.

This clonotype was detected a few times. This chain links TRBV7-4 with TRBJ1-5; D is unclear. There are 12 residues in the CDR3. Trimming removed 2 bases from V and 9 bases from J, with 8 bases in between. The V gene's germline CDR1 is SGHVT and CDR2 SQSDAQ. The CDR3 bases are TGTGCCAGCAGCTTAAGCGCGGGGCCCCAGCATTTT. It is translated as CASSLSAGPQHF.

In its sample, this clonotype was seen once. V gene TRBV19 combines with J gene TRBJ1-2; a possible D gene is TRBD1 (6 bases). Germline CDR1 reads LNHDA; CDR2 reads SQIVND (reference sequence). This CDR3 comprises 13 residues. Trimming took 10 bases from V and 3 from J, leaving 15 bases between them. This chain's CDR3 is CATNTGNYYGYTF. The CDR3 DNA sequence: TGTGCCACTAATACAGGGAATTACTATGGCTACACCTTC.

The J gene is TRBJ1-1, the V gene TRBV12-3 or TRBV12-4; 8 bases are a match to TRBD1. The trim removed 4 bases at V and 6 bases at J, leaving 16 bases unmatched. CDR3 length: 17 amino acids. CDR3 loop: CASSSMPRTGQGAEAFF. The DNA for the CDR3 is TGTGCCAGCAGTTCGATGCCCCGGACAGGGCAGGGTGCTGAAGCTTTCTTT.

This clonotype has at least ten counts. V usage is TRBV7-6 and J usage is TRBJ2-7, with D unresolved. The length of the CDR3 is 14 residues. V lost 5 bases and J 3 bases, leaving 14 bases between the germline ends. CDR1 SGHVS and CDR2 FNYEAQ come from the germline V gene. The CDR3 DNA reads as TGTGCCAGCAGCCGAACGGACGGTGACTACGAGCAGTACTTC. It encodes CASSRTDGDYEQYF.

This clonotype was seen a few times. The rearrangement uses TRBV7-9 and TRBJ1-2, with D tentatively TRBD1 (6 bases). This CDR3 region has 14 residues. The germline V gene has CDR1 SEHNR and CDR2 FQNEAQ (reference sequence). V was clipped by 5 bases and J by 8 bases, with 18 bases between them. CDR3 sequence (DNA): TGTGCCAGCAGCGGCGGGGGACAAACTCGGGGCTACACCTTC. Its protein is CASSGGGQTRGYTF.